This TCR beta chain was sequenced for a study of OX40 agonist ivuxolimab in advanced cancers. The study in broad terms: The costimulatory receptor OX40 (CD134) was targeted by ivuxolimab, a fully human IgG2 agonistic monoclonal antibody. Intravenous ivuxolimab was administered to patients every 2 weeks at six dose levels: 0.01, 0.1, 0.3, 1.5, 3 and 10 mg/kg. Of the 52 patients in dose escalation, 19 had hepatocellular carcinoma, some 15 had melanoma, 9 had renal cell carcinoma and 9 had head and neck cancer. In the dose-escalation cohort, more than 80% of patients were male, and the mean age was approximately 60 years with a range of about 20 to 79. Patients were allowed to have had prior anti-PD-1, anti-PD-L1 or anti-CTLA-4 therapy, and 40% of the dose-escalation patients had previously received checkpoint inhibitors. Three dose-escalation patients achieved partial responses, one with hepatocellular carcinoma and two with cutaneous melanoma. The point of sequencing TCRbeta in the periphery was to test whether ivuxolimab changed TCR sequence diversity and drove clonal T-cell expansion. The paper reports the monotherapy dose-escalation portion (N ≈ 50 patients) of the phase I ivuxolimab trial. The paper's findings and limits, for the study overall: Low levels of normalized T-cell clonal expansion were also seen in some nonresponding patients. At doses of 0.1 to 3.0 mg/kg, clonal expansion of both CD4+ and CD8+ T cells in blood was seen between baseline and week 6. In the 0.1-3.0 mg/kg groups, partial responders had among the lowest normalized peripheral clonal expansion, particularly in CD8+ T cells. Antigen specificity was not determined for the clonally expanded peripheral T cells. After ivuxolimab, expanded clones were on average more numerous among CD8+ T cells than among CD4+ T cells.

A note on this clone: Its antigen is not yet known. Per-nucleotide qualities are absent, and no much larger clonotype sits a single base away.

The trial excluded patients who had a history of autoimmune disease or were on systemic immunosuppression. Peripheral blood for TCR sequencing was collected from all dose cohorts at baseline, on cycle 4 day 1, and on cycle 7 day 1. The samples were drawn from a first-in-human, open-label, multicenter phase I dose-escalation trial of ivuxolimab. Adults with locally advanced or metastatic melanoma, renal cell, hepatocellular, or head and neck squamous cell carcinoma were enrolled in the trial. Before TCR sequencing, CD4+ T cells and CD8+ T cells from peripheral blood were sorted into separate populations. Genomic DNA was extracted from sorted cells for sequencing of the TCRbeta CDR3 region. TCRbeta CDR3 regions were sequenced using the immunoSEQ Assay. Here the immuneACCESS table is served through TCRdb, limited to in-frame sequences with V and J called. Missing clones are a known gap in these copies; in checked studies unresolved V genes cover under half, and the rest lacks a known reason. Here the sample has 77,000 or so clones; more than 90% occur a single time. Clones ranked in the top ten supply around 0.35% of the sample.

The sequencing used CD4+ or CD8+ T cells sorted from blood, collected in a trial of the OX40 agonist ivuxolimab. The receptor comes from an adult with an advanced solid tumor such as melanoma, head and neck, liver or kidney cancer.

The CDR3 region has the sequence CASLQGHNQPQHF. The bases read TGTGCCAGCCTACAGGGGCACAATCAGCCCCAGCATTTT. The chain joins TRBV18 to TRBJ1-5; TRBD1 aligns with 7 central bases. The CDR3 spans 13 residues, from the cysteine through the phenylalanine. Just CDR3 DNA is preserved here, 39 bases in frame from base 1. Via the germline V gene, CDR1 is KGHSH and CDR2 LQKENI. After removal of 8 bases from V and 3 bases from J, the junction retains 4 bases not matched to a gene.